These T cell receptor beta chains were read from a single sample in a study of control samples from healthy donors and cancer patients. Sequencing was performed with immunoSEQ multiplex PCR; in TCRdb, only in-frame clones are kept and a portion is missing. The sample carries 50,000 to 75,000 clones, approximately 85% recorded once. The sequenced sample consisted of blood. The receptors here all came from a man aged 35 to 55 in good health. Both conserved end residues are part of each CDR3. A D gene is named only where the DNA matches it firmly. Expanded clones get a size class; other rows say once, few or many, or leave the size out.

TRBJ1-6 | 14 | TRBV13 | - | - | TGTGCCAGCAGCCCTCCCGCTCATAATTCACCCCTCCACTTT | CASSPPAHNSPLHF
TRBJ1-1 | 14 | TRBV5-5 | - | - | TGTGCCAGCAGCATCATTACACGGAACACTGAAGCTTTCTTT | CASSIITRNTEAFF
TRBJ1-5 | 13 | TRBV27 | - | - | TGTGCCAGCAGTTTAATGGGGGGTCAGCCCCAGCATTTT | CASSLMGGQPQHF
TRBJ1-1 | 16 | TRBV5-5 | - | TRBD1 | TGTGCCAGCAGCTACCGGACAGGGTTGATGAACACTGAAGCTTTCTTT | CASSYRTGLMNTEAFF
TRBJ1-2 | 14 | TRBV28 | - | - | TGTGCCAGCAGTTCTCCCAGGGTGACGGGTGGCTACACCTTC | CASSSPRVTGGYTF
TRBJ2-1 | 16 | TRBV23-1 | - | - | TGCGCCAGCAGTTTAACAAACCGGGTAGAGGACAATGAGCAGTTCTTC | CASSLTNRVEDNEQFF
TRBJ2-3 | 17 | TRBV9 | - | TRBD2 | TGTGCCAGCAGCGTATCCCCCCTAGCGGGGGGTGGAGATACGCAGTATTTT | CASSVSPLAGGGDTQYF
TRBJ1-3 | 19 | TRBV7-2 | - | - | TGTGCCAGCAGCTCAAGGTACTCCGGGACAACTTACTCTGGAAACACCATATATTTT | CASSSRYSGTTYSGNTIYF
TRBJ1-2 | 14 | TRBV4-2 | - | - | TGTGCCAGCAGCCAAGGACAGAGCGGCTATGGCTACACCTTC | CASSQGQSGYGYTF
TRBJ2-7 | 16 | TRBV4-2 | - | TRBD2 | TGTGCCAGCAGCCAAGAGCCTAGCGGAAGCTCCTACGAGCAGTACTTC | CASSQEPSGSSYEQYF
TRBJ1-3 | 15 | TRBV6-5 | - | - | TGTGCCAGCAGCTACAGGCGTAGCTCTGGAAACACCATATATTTT | CASSYRRSSGNTIYF
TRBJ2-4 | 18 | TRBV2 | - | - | TGTGCCAGCGGCCCGGGGTTTGAGCGCCTTAGCGCCAAAAACATTCAGTACTTC | CASGPGFERLSAKNIQYF
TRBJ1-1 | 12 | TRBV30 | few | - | TGTGCCTGGAGCGGGACGGTCAGGCAAGCTTTCTTT | CAWSGTVRQAFF
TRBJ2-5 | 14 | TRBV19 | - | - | TGTGCCAGTAGGACAACGGGAACCCAAGAGACCCAGTACTTC | CASRTTGTQETQYF
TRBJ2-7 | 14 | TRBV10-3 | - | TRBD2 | TGTGCCATCAGGGGGGGAGCGGGAGGGGACGAGCAGTACTTC | CAIRGGAGGDEQYF
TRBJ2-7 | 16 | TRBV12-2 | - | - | TGTGCAAGTCGCTTAGCGTGGAGACCACCAAAAAACGAGCAGTACTTC | CASRLAWRPPKNEQYF
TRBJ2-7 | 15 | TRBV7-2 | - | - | TGTGCCAGCAGTACCACCGGGACAACCCTCTACGAGCAGTACTTC | CASSTTGTTLYEQYF
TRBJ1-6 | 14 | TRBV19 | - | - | TGTGCCAGTAGTAGCGGGGCGTCAAATTCACCCCTCCACTTT | CASSSGASNSPLHF
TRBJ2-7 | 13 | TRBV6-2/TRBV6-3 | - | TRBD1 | TGTGCCAGCAGTAAGGACAGGCCCTACGAGCAGTACTTC | CASSKDRPYEQYF
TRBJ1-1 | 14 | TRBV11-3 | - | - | TGTGCCAGCAGCCTTACGATGGGAGCTCTTGAAGCTTTCTTT | CASSLTMGALEAFF
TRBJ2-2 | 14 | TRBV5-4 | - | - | TGTGCCAGCAGCTTAGCGGGCGGCACCGGGGAGCTGTTTTTT | CASSLAGGTGELFF
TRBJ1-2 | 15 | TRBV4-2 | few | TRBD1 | TGTGCCAGCAGCAACGCGAACAGGGGCCTCTATGGCTACACCTTC | CASSNANRGLYGYTF
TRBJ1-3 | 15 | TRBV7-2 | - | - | TGTGCCAGCAGCAGCAAGGGGGGGTCTGGAAACACCATATATTTT | CASSSKGGSGNTIYF
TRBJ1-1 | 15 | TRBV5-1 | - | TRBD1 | TGCGCCAGCAGCTCCGGGACAGGGGTTGTCACTGAAGCTTTCTTT | CASSSGTGVVTEAFF
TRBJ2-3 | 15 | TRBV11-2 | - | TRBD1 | TGTGCCAGCAGCCGAGAGGACAGGTTCGTAGATACGCAGTATTTT | CASSREDRFVDTQYF
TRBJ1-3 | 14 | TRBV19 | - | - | TGTGCCAGTAGTATTAATCTCGGAGGAAACACCATATATTTT | CASSINLGGNTIYF
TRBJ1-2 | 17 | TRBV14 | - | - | TGTGCCAGCAGCCAAGATCGGTTGGGGAGCTTTAACTATGGCTACACCTTC | CASSQDRLGSFNYGYTF
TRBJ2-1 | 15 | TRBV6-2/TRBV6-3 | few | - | TGTGCCAGCAGTCATCGGCGGGGATTCTACAATGAGCAGTTCTTC | CASSHRRGFYNEQFF
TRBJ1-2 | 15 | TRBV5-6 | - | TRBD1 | TGTGCCAGCGGGGACGCAGGGGGCGCTTGGTATGGCTACACCTTC | CASGDAGGAWYGYTF
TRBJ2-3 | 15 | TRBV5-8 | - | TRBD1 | TGTGCCAGCAGCTTCGGACAGGGTGCCACAGATACGCAGTATTTT | CASSFGQGATDTQYF
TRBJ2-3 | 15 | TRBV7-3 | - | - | TGTGCCAGCAGCTCGGGGGGCCCGCCCACAGATACGCAGTATTTT | CASSSGGPPTDTQYF
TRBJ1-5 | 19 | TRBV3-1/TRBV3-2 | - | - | TGTGCCAGCAGCCAGGGCAAAGGCGACCAAACACGCAGCAATCAGCCCCAGCATTTT | CASSQGKGDQTRSNQPQHF
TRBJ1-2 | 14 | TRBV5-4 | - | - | TGTGCCAGCAGCTTCACGACGGTGAACTATGGCTACACCTTC | CASSFTTVNYGYTF
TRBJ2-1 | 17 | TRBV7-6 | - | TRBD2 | TGTGCCAGCAGCCCTACCCCCCTAGCGGACGCCTACAATGAGCAGTTCTTC | CASSPTPLADAYNEQFF
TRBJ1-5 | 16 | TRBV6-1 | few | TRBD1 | TGTGCCAGCAGTGAAAAGACAGGGGTAAACAATCAGCCCCAGCATTTT | CASSEKTGVNNQPQHF
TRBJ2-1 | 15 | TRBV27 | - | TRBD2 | TGTGCCAGCACTAGCGGGGGGAGCTCCTACAATGAGCAGTTCTTC | CASTSGGSSYNEQFF
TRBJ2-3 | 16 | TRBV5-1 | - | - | TGCGCCAGCAGCTTTGGAGCCGGAAGGGGCACAGATACGCAGTATTTT | CASSFGAGRGTDTQYF